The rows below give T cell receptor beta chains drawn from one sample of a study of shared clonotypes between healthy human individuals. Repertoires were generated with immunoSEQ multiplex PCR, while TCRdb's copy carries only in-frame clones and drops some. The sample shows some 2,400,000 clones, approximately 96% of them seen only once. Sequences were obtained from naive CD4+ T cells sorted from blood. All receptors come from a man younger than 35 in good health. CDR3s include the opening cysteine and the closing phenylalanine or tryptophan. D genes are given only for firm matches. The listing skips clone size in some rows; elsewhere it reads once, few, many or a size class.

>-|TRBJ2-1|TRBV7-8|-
CASSLGTHNEQFF
TGTGCCAGCAGCTTAGGGACTCACAATGAGCAGTTCTTC
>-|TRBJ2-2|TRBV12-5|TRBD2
CASGPGTSGNTGELFF
TGTGCTAGTGGACCTGGGACTAGCGGAAACACCGGGGAGCTGTTTTTT
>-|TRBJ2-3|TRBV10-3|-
CAISARGTDTQYF
TGTGCCATCAGTGCTAGAGGCACAGATACGCAGTATTTT
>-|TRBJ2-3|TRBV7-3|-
CASSFAGIVGDTQYF
TGTGCCAGCAGCTTCGCAGGGATAGTTGGAGATACGCAGTATTTT
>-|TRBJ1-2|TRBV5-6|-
CASSLEVSLPYGYTF
TGTGCCAGCAGCTTGGAAGTCTCGTTGCCCTATGGCTACACCTTC
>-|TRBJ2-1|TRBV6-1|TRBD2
CASSEGTSGSYEQFF
TGTGCCAGCAGTGAAGGGACTAGCGGGAGCTATGAGCAGTTCTTC
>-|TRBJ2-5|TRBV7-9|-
CASSSTTVETQYF
TGTGCCAGCAGCTCCACGACGGTGGAGACCCAGTACTTC
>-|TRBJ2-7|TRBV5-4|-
CASSLSEGPPSQYF
TGTGCCAGCAGCCTTTCGGAGGGACCACCGTCGCAGTACTTC
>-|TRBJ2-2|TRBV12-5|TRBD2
CASGRSGDTGELFF
TGTGCTAGTGGCCGGAGCGGGGACACCGGGGAGCTGTTTTTT
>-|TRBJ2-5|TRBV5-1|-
CASSLNYRLETQYF
TGCGCCAGCAGCTTGAATTACCGCCTGGAGACCCAGTACTTC
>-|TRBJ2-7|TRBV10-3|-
CAISESRGEQYF
TGTGCCATCAGTGAGTCACGGGGCGAGCAGTACTTC
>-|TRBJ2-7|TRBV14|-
CASSQESGYYEQYF
TGTGCCAGCAGCCAAGAAAGCGGGTACTACGAGCAGTACTTC
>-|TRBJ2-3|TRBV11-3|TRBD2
CASSLGFGGGADTQYF
TGTGCCAGCAGCTTAGGTTTCGGCGGGGGTGCCGATACGCAGTATTTT
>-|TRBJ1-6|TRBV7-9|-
CASSLRTANSPLHF
TGTGCCAGCAGCCTCCGGACAGCAAATTCACCCCTCCACTTT
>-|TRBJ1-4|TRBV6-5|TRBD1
CASSGTVGGEKLFF
TGTGCCAGCAGCGGGACAGTTGGAGGTGAAAAACTGTTTTTT
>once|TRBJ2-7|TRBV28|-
CASRTRRSSYEQYF
TGTGCCAGCAGGACAAGAAGAAGCTCCTACGAGCAGTACTTC
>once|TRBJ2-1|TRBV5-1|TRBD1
CASSLEGQGARNEQFF
TGCGCCAGCAGCTTGGAGGGACAGGGGGCTAGGAATGAGCAGTTCTTC
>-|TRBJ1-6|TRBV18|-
CASSNQVAVDNSPLHF
TGTGCCAGCTCTAACCAGGTGGCCGTAGATAATTCACCCCTCCACTTT
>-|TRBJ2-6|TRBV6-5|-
CASSLLGANVLTF
TGTGCCAGCAGCCTACTTGGGGCCAACGTCCTGACTTTC
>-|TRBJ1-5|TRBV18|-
CASSQGEDQPQHF
TGTGCCAGCTCACAGGGAGAGGATCAGCCCCAGCATTTT
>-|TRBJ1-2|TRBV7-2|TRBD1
CASSQGTANYGYTF
TGTGCCAGCAGCCAAGGGACAGCTAACTATGGCTACACCTTC
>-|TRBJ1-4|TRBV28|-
CASSSTGLNEKLFF
TGTGCCAGCAGTTCGACCGGGCTTAATGAAAAACTGTTTTTT
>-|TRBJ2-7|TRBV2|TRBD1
CASRRGQASYEQYF
TGTGCCAGCAGGAGGGGACAGGCGTCCTACGAGCAGTACTTC
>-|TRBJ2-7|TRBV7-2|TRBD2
CASAWGGSAYEQYF
TGTGCCAGCGCGTGGGGGGGGAGTGCCTACGAGCAGTACTTC
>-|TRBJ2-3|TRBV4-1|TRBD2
CASSQASGVGSDTQYF
TGCGCCAGCAGCCAAGCCAGCGGGGTAGGGTCAGATACGCAGTATTTT
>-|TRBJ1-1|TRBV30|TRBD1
CAWSAGTGVRTEAFF
TGTGCCTGGAGTGCGGGGACAGGTGTTAGGACTGAAGCTTTCTTT
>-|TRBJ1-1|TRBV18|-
CASSRQVLNTEAFF
TGTGCCAGCTCACGACAGGTTTTGAACACTGAAGCTTTCTTT
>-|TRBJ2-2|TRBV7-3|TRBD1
CASSPQTGGRTGELFF
TGTGCCAGCAGCCCGCAGACAGGGGGCAGGACCGGGGAGCTGTTTTTT
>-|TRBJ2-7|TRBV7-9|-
CASSSATPGNLAYEQYF
TGTGCCAGCAGCTCCGCCACCCCGGGGAACCTCGCCTACGAGCAGTACTTC
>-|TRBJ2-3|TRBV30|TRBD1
CAEDGQGTDTQYF
TGTGCCGAGGATGGACAGGGCACAGATACGCAGTATTTT
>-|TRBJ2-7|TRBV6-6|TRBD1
CASSYHGTGNEQYF
TGTGCCAGCAGTTACCACGGGACAGGGAACGAGCAGTACTTC
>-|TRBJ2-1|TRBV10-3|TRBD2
CAISESILADNEQFF
TGTGCCATCAGTGAGTCGATTCTAGCGGACAATGAGCAGTTCTTC
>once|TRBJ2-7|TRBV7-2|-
CASTPAGPPLEQYF
TGTGCCAGCACACCCGCGGGTCCTCCACTGGAGCAGTACTTC
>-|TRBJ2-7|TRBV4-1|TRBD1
CASSPGQGHEQYF
TGCGCCAGCAGCCCCGGACAGGGTCACGAGCAGTACTTC
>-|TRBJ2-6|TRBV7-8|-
CASSSLLGANVLTF
TGTGCCAGCAGCTCCCTACTTGGGGCCAACGTCCTGACTTTC
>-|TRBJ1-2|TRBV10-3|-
CAITSADNRLPNYGYTF
TGTGCCATCACGTCCGCGGACAACCGACTTCCTAACTATGGCTACACCTTC
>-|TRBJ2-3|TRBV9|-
CASSVGTSGVSDTQYF
TGTGCCAGCAGCGTAGGGACCTCGGGCGTCTCAGATACGCAGTATTTT
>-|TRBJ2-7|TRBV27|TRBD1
CASSLIRDRTSYEQYF
TGTGCCAGCAGTTTGATCCGGGACAGGACGTCCTACGAGCAGTACTTC
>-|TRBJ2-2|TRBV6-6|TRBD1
CASSYYGQVNTGELFF
TGTGCCAGCAGTTACTACGGACAGGTGAACACCGGGGAGCTGTTTTTT
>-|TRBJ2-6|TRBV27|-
CASSLDRRVSGANVLTF
TGTGCCAGCAGTTTAGACAGAAGGGTCTCTGGGGCCAACGTCCTGACTTTC
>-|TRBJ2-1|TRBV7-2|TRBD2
CASSLARGGSYNEQFF
TGTGCCAGCAGCTTAGCGCGGGGGGGAAGCTACAATGAGCAGTTCTTC
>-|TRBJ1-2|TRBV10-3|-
CAISVTTGYYGYTF
TGTGCCATCAGTGTCACCACAGGGTACTATGGCTACACCTTC
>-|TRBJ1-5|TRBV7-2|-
CASSLYWAEEPQHF
TGTGCCAGCAGCTTATATTGGGCGGAGGAGCCCCAGCATTTT
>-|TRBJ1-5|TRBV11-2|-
CASSLDGLRAQPQHF
TGTGCCAGCAGCTTAGATGGGTTGAGGGCCCAGCCCCAGCATTTT
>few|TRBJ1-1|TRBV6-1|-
CASRWGFTLNTEAFF
TGTGCCAGCAGATGGGGATTTACCTTGAACACTGAAGCTTTCTTT
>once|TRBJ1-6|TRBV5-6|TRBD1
CASSLGLTGVDNSPLHF
TGTGCCAGCAGCTTGGGCCTGACAGGGGTCGATAATTCACCCCTCCACTTT
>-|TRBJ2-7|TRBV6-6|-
CASSYIRGARLYEQYF
TGTGCCAGCAGTTACATCAGGGGAGCCCGCCTCTACGAGCAGTACTTC